What follows are 27 T cell receptor beta chains derived from one specimen sequenced in a study of technical replicates of blood from a handful of donors. Some clones are missing from TCRdb's copy, which holds only in-frame ones; the method was immunoSEQ multiplex PCR. The table lists around 72,000 clones, under 99% of them singletons. The specimen was T cells isolated from PBMCs. Every receptor here comes from a human donor in good health.

The gene calls are TRBV27 and TRBJ1-5, with 8 bases that match TRBD1. This CDR3 has 14 amino acids. CDR1 and CDR2 from the germline V gene are MNHEY and SMNVEV (reference sequence). Losses at the gene ends were 6 bases for V and 5 bases for J; bases not matched to a gene: 6. CDR3 amino acids: CASRHRGFDQPQHF. The CDR3 bases are TGTGCCAGCAGGCACAGGGGGTTCGATCAGCCCCAGCATTTT.

This chain joins TRBV28 and TRBJ1-2; tentative D call: TRBD1 (5 bases). The CDR3 sequence is 15 residues long. The V and J ends lost 6 bases and 2 bases respectively, with 16 bases between them. CDR1 and CDR2 (germline): MDHEN, SYDVKM. In DNA, the CDR3 is TGTGCCAGCAGCACCGTCGGGGGGGGGAACTATGGCTACACCTTC. Translating gives CASSTVGGGNYGYTF.

This rearrangement joins TRBV27 to TRBJ1-4; 9 bases agree with TRBD1. CDR1 and CDR2 (germline): MNHEY, SMNVEV (reference sequence). The length of the CDR3 is 18 residues. J was trimmed by 1 base and V by 2 bases; bases with no gene match: 8. The CDR3 DNA reads as TGTGCCAGCAGTTTAACCCCCGGGACAGGGATAACTAATGAAAAACTGTTTTTT. It is translated as CASSLTPGTGITNEKLFF.

This rearrangement joins TRBV27 to TRBJ2-2, with TRBD1 as a possible D gene (6 bases). The CDR3 length is 11 residues. Per germline, CDR1 MNHEY and CDR2 SMNVEV (reference sequence). Deletions cut 8 bases from V and 7 bases from J, with 8 bases between. The CDR3 loop is CASRRGGELFF. The CDR3 bases are TGTGCCAGCCGCAGGGGCGGGGAGCTGTTTTTT.

The genes are TRBV5-6 and TRBJ2-5, with 11 bases lining up with TRBD2. V dropped 0 bases and J dropped 4; count of bases not matched to a gene: 8. Germline CDR1 and CDR2: SGHDT and YYEEEE. The length of the CDR3 is 17 residues. DNA for the CDR3: TGTGCCAGCAGCTTGGATGTAGCGGGAGGGCCTCTAGAGACCCAGTACTTC. Translation: CASSLDVAGGPLETQYF.

The chain employs TRBV6-5 and TRBJ2-2; tentatively, D is TRBD2 (6 bases). CDR3 size: 15 residues. Germline-derived CDR1 and CDR2 are MNHEY and SVGAGI. V was shortened by 4 bases and J by 6 bases, with 15 bases between the two germline ends. The CDR3 bases are TGTGCCAGCAGTTCGGGACTTCCGGGGGCCGGGGAGCTGTTTTTT. Translating gives CASSSGLPGAGELFF.

The chain recombines TRBV6-5 with TRBJ2-7; 7 bases line up with TRBD1. CDR1 and CDR2 from the germline V gene are MNHEY and SVGAGI. The V and J ends lost 4 bases and 9 bases, in that order; junction bases with no gene match: 15. This CDR3 is built from 15 residues. The CDR3 loop reads CASSSGTASPLGQYF. DNA of the CDR3: TGTGCCAGCAGTTCGGGGACAGCCAGCCCTTTAGGGCAGTACTTC.

This clone occurred once. CDR3 sequence: CASSLGGQGPYEQYF. The CDR3 DNA sequence: TGTGCCAGCAGCTTAGGGGGACAGGGCCCCTACGAGCAGTACTTC. This chain links TRBV11-2 with TRBJ2-7; TRBD1 aligns across 9 bases. V shed 1 base, J shed 2 bases, and the junction held 3 bases outside the gene matches. Germline loops: CDR1 SGHAT, CDR2 FQNNGV. The CDR3 length is 15 residues.

This chain uses TRBV4-3 with TRBJ2-4; D not certain. V lost 1 base, J lost 4 bases, and 14 bases lay in between. The germline V gene has CDR1 LGHNA and CDR2 YSLEER. CDR3 length: 16 residues. The CDR3 DNA is TGCGCCAGCAGCCAAGCCCGACTGATTACTAAAAACATTCAGTACTTC. It codes for CASSQARLITKNIQYF.

The genes are TRBV9 and TRBJ1-5; D is unresolved. V shed 0 bases and J shed 0 bases, with 7 bases lying between them. Germline V lookup: CDR1 SGDLS, CDR2 YYNGEE. The CDR3 consists of 15 residues. CDR3 sequence reads: CASSVAGSSNQPQHF. The DNA for the CDR3 is TGTGCCAGCAGCGTAGCAGGATCTAGCAATCAGCCCCAGCATTTT.

This clone is a singleton in its sample. The chain uses TRBV11-3 and TRBJ2-7; 7 bases match TRBD1. The CDR3 has 14 amino acids. CDR1 and CDR2 from the germline V gene are SGHNT and YENEEA. Trimming cost V 6 bases and J 2 bases; bases outside gene matches: 7. The DNA of the CDR3 is TGTGCCAGCAGTCCCAGGGGGTGGCCCTACGAGCAGTACTTC. This gives the protein CASSPRGWPYEQYF.

The chain joins TRBV2 to TRBJ2-1; 8 positions agree with TRBD2. Trimming at V came to 4 bases and at J to 6 bases, leaving 14 bases not matched to a gene. This CDR3 has 17 amino acids. Germline V CDR1 and CDR2: SNHLY, FYNNEI. The CDR3 spells CASSGPLDGRAVNEQFF. The DNA for the CDR3 is TGTGCCAGCAGTGGACCTCTCGACGGGAGGGCCGTCAATGAGCAGTTCTTC.

The chain has TRBV25-1 and TRBJ2-6, with D possibly matching TRBD1 (6 bases). The CDR3 has 15 amino acids. Germline CDR1 is MGHDK and CDR2 is SYGVNS. V was clipped by 5 bases and J by 0 bases, with 8 bases between them. The CDR3 loop reads CASSTGNSGANVLTF. CDR3 DNA sequence: TGTGCCAGCAGTACAGGGAACTCTGGGGCCAACGTCCTGACTTTC.

The chain employs TRBV5-1 and TRBJ2-1; possibly TRBD1 for D (5 bases). The CDR3 length is 13 residues. V was shortened by 3 bases and J by 9 bases, with 13 bases between the two germline ends. Germline V CDR1 and CDR2: SGHRS, YFSETQ. This CDR3 is CASSWTSPSEQFF. CDR3 bases: TGCGCCAGCAGCTGGACATCACCGAGTGAGCAGTTCTTC. Looking up the rest from reference TRBV5-1 and TRBJ2-1 gives the full variable domain: KAGVTQTPRYLIKTRGQQVTLSCSPISGHRSVSWYQQTPGQGLQFLFEYFSETQRNKGNFPGRFSGRQFSNSRSEMNVSTLELGDSALYLCASSWTSPSEQFFGPGTRLTVL.

This chain uses TRBV5-6 with TRBJ1-1; D is undetermined. This CDR3 spans 15 amino acids. Germline V gene data show CDR1 as SGHDT and CDR2 as YYEEEE. Between the trimmed V and J ends, which lost 0 bases and 3 bases, there was a span of 12 bases. The CDR3 region is CASSLDRGLYTEAFF. The CDR3 region has the DNA TGTGCCAGCAGCTTGGACCGGGGTTTATACACTGAAGCTTTCTTT.

This chain uses TRBV18 with TRBJ2-3; D call uncertain. Per germline, CDR1 KGHSH and CDR2 LQKENI. Trimming pared 3 bases from V and 1 base from J, leaving 8 bases between. This CDR3 is built from 14 residues. CDR3 loop: CASSPQAGTDTQYF. For the CDR3, the DNA is TGTGCCAGCTCACCTCAGGCAGGCACAGATACGCAGTATTTT.

This clone has only a few counts. The chain uses TRBV28 and TRBJ2-3; 11 bases map to TRBD2. This CDR3 has 14 residues. Germline V gives CDR1 MDHEN, CDR2 SYDVKM. V trimming: 6 bases; J trimming: 4 bases; junction bases outside the gene matches: 3. The CDR3 is CASRTSGKSDTQYF. For the CDR3, the DNA is TGTGCCAGCAGGACTAGCGGGAAGTCAGATACGCAGTATTTT.

Worth noting for this clone: This CDR3 is also generated by other DNA sequences in the sample. CDR3 DNA: TGTGCCAGCAGCTTCGGAGGAGATACGCAGTATTTT. This encodes CASSFGGDTQYF. J is TRBJ2-3 and V is TRBV5-6; TRBD2 is a possible D gene (5 bases). The germline gives CDR1 SGHDT, CDR2 YYEEEE. Trimming removed 2 bases from V and 5 bases from J, with 6 bases in between. The CDR3 is made up of 12 amino acids.

The J gene is TRBJ1-5, the V gene TRBV9; possible D gene TRBD1, 6 bases. Germline V gene lookup returns CDR1 SGDLS and CDR2 YYNGEE. There are 15 residues in the CDR3. The germline V and J ends were trimmed by 0 bases and 2 bases, with 9 bases remaining between them. The CDR3 coding sequence is TGTGCCAGCAGCGTAGGGGCAGGGGGCAATCAGCCCCAGCATTTT. It yields the protein CASSVGAGGNQPQHF.

The rearrangement joins TRBV4-3 to TRBJ2-3; 8 bases fit TRBD2. V was pared by 1 base and J by 4 bases, with 19 bases of the junction left unmatched. The CDR3 extends over 20 amino acids. From germline, CDR1 is LGHNA and CDR2 YSLEER. CDR3 DNA: TGCGCCAGCAGCCAAGTGTCGGGGGGGATCACTGCGGGAGCCTCAGATACGCAGTATTTT. Amino acids: CASSQVSGGITAGASDTQYF.

The rearrangement joins TRBV4-2 to TRBJ1-1; 11 bases are shared with TRBD1. The ends lost 0 bases at V and 6 bases at J; junction bases unmatched: 6. The CDR3 covers 16 residues. Germline V gene sequence: CDR1 LGHNA, CDR2 YNFKEQ. CDR3 nucleotides: TGTGCCAGCAGCCAAGATCCCCGGACAGGGGGCCCTGAAGCTTTCTTT. Encoded protein: CASSQDPRTGGPEAFF.

The rearrangement uses TRBV5-4 and TRBJ1-5, with a possible D match to TRBD1 (5 bases). From germline, CDR1 is SGHNT and CDR2 YYREEE (reference sequence). This CDR3 contains 14 residues. The V end lost 0 bases, the J end lost 6 bases, and 10 bases lay between the germline ends. DNA of the CDR3: TGTGCCAGCAGCTTGGGGGGCAGTATTCAGCCCCAGCATTTT. Translating it yields CASSLGGSIQPQHF.

The rearrangement links TRBV15 to TRBJ2-6, with D uncertain. From germline, CDR1 is LNHNV and CDR2 YYDKDF (reference sequence). Trimming took 9 bases from V and 1 from J, leaving 13 bases between them. The CDR3 extends over 15 amino acids. The CDR3 region has the DNA TGTGCCACTTCCCCATTTCGGTCTGGGGCCAACGTCCTGACTTTC. Protein sequence: CATSPFRSGANVLTF.

The rearrangement uses TRBV29-1 and TRBJ2-1; D is unclear. There are 13 residues in the CDR3. Trimming took off 6 bases at V and 7 bases at J, with 16 bases between the two ends. CDR1 and CDR2 from the germline V gene are SQVTM and ANQGSEA. CDR3 DNA: TGCAGCGTGGGTCACCTAAACGGGAATGAGCAGTTCTTC. Translated: CSVGHLNGNEQFF.

This rearrangement joins TRBV30 to TRBJ1-4; 8 positions agree with TRBD1. The CDR3 contains 12 residues. Germline V CDR1 and CDR2: GTSNPN, SVGIG (reference sequence). The CDR3: CSIGQGNEKLFF. Written as DNA, the CDR3 is TGTTCAATCGGACAGGGAAATGAAAAACTGTTTTTT.

The chain uses TRBV9 and TRBJ2-7; possible D gene TRBD1, 5 bases. CDR1 SGDLS and CDR2 YYNGEE come from the germline V gene. The CDR3 spans 13 residues. V was shortened by 4 bases and J by 3 bases, with 11 bases between the two germline ends. CDR3 amino acids: CASSRQRGYEQYF. CDR3 coding DNA: TGTGCCAGCAGCCGGCAAAGGGGCTACGAGCAGTACTTC.

V usage is TRBV7-9 and J usage is TRBJ2-7, with 8 bases identical to TRBD2. CDR1 is SEHNR and CDR2 is FQNEAQ in the germline V gene (reference sequence). V gave up 5 bases and J gave up 7 bases; unmatched junction bases: 10. The CDR3 extends over 14 amino acids. CDR3 nucleotides: TGTGCCAGCAGCCCTTTAGCGGGACTGGGGGAGCAGTACTTC. Translated: CASSPLAGLGEQYF.